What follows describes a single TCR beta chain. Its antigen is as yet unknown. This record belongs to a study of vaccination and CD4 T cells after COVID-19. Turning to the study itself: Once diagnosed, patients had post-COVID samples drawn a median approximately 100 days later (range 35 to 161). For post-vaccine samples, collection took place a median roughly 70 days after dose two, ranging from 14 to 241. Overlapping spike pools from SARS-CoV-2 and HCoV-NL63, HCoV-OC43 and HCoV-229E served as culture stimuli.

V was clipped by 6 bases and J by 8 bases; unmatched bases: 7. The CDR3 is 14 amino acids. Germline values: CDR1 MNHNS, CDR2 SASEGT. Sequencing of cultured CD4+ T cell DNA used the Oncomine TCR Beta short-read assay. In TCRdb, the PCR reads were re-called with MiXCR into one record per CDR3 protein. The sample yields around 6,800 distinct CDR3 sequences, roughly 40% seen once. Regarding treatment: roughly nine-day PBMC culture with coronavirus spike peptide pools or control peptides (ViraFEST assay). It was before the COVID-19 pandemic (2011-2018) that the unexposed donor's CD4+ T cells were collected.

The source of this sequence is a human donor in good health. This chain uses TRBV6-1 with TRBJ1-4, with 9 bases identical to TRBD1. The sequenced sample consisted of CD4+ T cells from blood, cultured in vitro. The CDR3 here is CASRTGQGEEKLFF. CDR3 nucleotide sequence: TGTGCCAGCAGAACGGGACAGGGTGAGGAAAAACTGTTTTTT.